Listed below are T cell receptor beta chains from one sample, sequenced in a study of human thymus T cells. Data came from immunoSEQ multiplex PCR; TCRdb stores just in-frame clones and leaves some out. This table has approximately 46,000 clones, approximately 95% appearing once. The sequenced material came from blood. The receptors shown here come from a girl under three years old with a congenital heart defect but otherwise immunologically healthy. Both conserved end residues are part of each CDR3. Fields, in order: D gene, V gene, J gene, clone size, CDR3 length, CDR3 DNA, CDR3 protein. D genes are given only for firm matches. For some rows the clone size is stated as once, few or many, or as a class when expanded; others skip it.

-	TRBV10-3	TRBJ2-3	-	13	TGTGCCATCAGTCCCCAGAGCACAGATACGCAGTATTTT	CAISPQSTDTQYF
-	TRBV28	TRBJ2-1	-	12	TGTGCCAGCAGGACCCACCCCCATGAGCAGTTCTTC	CASRTHPHEQFF
TRBD1	TRBV27	TRBJ2-7	-	13	TGTGCCAGCAGTTTGGACAGGGGGCACGAGCAGTACTTC	CASSLDRGHEQYF
-	TRBV6-6	TRBJ2-7	once	15	TGTGCCAGCAGTTACGCGGCGAGCGGCAACTACGAGCAGTACTTC	CASSYAASGNYEQYF
TRBD1	TRBV27	TRBJ1-5	-	16	TGTGCCAGCAGTACTCGGGGACAGACAAGCAATCAGCCCCAACATTTT	CASSTRGQTSNQPQHF
TRBD1	TRBV6-6	TRBJ1-2	-	16	TGTGCCAGCAGTGCAAAAACAGGGGGCGCTTGGTTGAGCTACACCTTC	CASSAKTGGAWLSYTF
-	TRBV4-1	TRBJ2-2	-	15	TGCGCCAGCAGCCAAGAAAAAAAAGGAAACGGGGAGCTGTTTTTT	CASSQEKKGNGELFF
-	TRBV6-5	TRBJ1-4	-	13	TGTGCCAGCAGTTATTCAGGGAATGAAAAACTGTTTTTT	CASSYSGNEKLFF
TRBD2	TRBV27	TRBJ2-3	-	15	TGTGCCAGCAGTTTAGTCCGGCTAGCGGATGATACGCAGTATTTT	CASSLVRLADDTQYF
-	TRBV19	TRBJ2-1	-	15	TGTGCCAGTAGTATAGTGGGCGGGATCTACAATGAGCAGTTCTTC	CASSIVGGIYNEQFF
-	TRBV29-1	TRBJ1-5	-	16	TGCAGCGTTGAACAGGGTCGTTTTGGGGGCGATCAGCCCCAGCATTTT	CSVEQGRFGGDQPQHF
-	TRBV28	TRBJ1-2	-	17	TGTGCCAGCAGTGTGGGGATACAGGGACCCGCTAACTATGGCTACACCTTC	CASSVGIQGPANYGYTF
-	TRBV4-1	TRBJ1-5	-	13	TGCGCCAGCAGCCGCACACCGAGAGAGCCCCAGCATTTT	CASSRTPREPQHF
TRBD1	TRBV19	TRBJ1-2	-	14	TGTGCCAGTAGTAACGGACAGGGAAACTATGGCTACACCTTC	CASSNGQGNYGYTF
-	TRBV7-9	TRBJ2-3	-	13	TGTGCCAGCTCGGAGGTGCGCACAGATACGCAGTATTTT	CASSEVRTDTQYF
TRBD1	TRBV18	TRBJ2-5	-	14	TGTGCCAGCTCACCACGGCAGGGGGAAGAGACCCAGTACTTC	CASSPRQGEETQYF
TRBD1	TRBV7-6	TRBJ1-1	-	16	TGTGCCAGCAGCTTAGGGGGACAGCTCATGAACACTGAAGCTTTCTTT	CASSLGGQLMNTEAFF